One and the same sample provided the 18 T cell receptor beta chains below, sequenced in a study of shared clonotypes between healthy human individuals. This table comes from immunoSEQ multiplex PCR, and its TCRdb copy is limited to in-frame clones, with some not included. Here the sample spans around 1,000,000 clones, about 80% being singletons. The source material was memory CD4+ T cells from PBMCs. Subset reported: CD45RA-negative fraction. These receptor sequences come from a man aged 18 to 29 in good health. Some clones in this sample may be carry-over from other donors' samples.

Only a few counts were recorded for this clone. At the DNA level, this CDR3 is encoded by other sequences in the same sample as well. J is TRBJ1-1 and V is TRBV6-6, with a possible D match to TRBD1 (5 bases). Trimming removed 2 bases from V and 1 base from J, with 5 bases in between. Germline V gene data show CDR1 as MNHNY and CDR2 as SVGAGI (reference sequence). The CDR3 extends over 13 amino acids. Here the CDR3 DNA reads TGTGCCAGCAGTTACACAGGGAACACTGAAGCTTTCTTT. Encoded protein: CASSYTGNTEAFF.

A note on this clone: Other DNA sequences in this sample translate to the same CDR3. The chain couples TRBV2 to TRBJ2-3; 11 nucleotides match TRBD1. Per germline, CDR1 SNHLY and CDR2 FYNNEI. The CDR3 has 14 amino acids. V lost 6 bases and J lost 3; bases outside the gene matches: 2. CDR3 region: CASSRDRGTDTQYF. CDR3 DNA: TGTGCCAGCAGCCGGGACAGGGGGACAGATACGCAGTATTTT.

This chain links TRBV28 with TRBJ1-2; no firm D call. This CDR3 spans 13 amino acids. Germline loops: CDR1 MDHEN, CDR2 SYDVKM. V was trimmed by 7 bases and J by 3 bases, leaving 12 bases between them. The CDR3 region is CASNPGPYYGYTF. Here the CDR3 DNA reads TGTGCCAGCAACCCCGGGCCGTACTATGGCTACACCTTC.

The V gene is TRBV18, the J gene TRBJ2-2, with D possibly TRBD1 on 5 matching bases. Germline CDR1 and CDR2: KGHSH and LQKENI. V was cut by 3 bases and J by 1 base, with 12 bases left in between. The CDR3 consists of 16 residues. CDR3 coding DNA: TGTGCCAGCTCACCCATTTTAACAGGGAACACCGGGGAGCTGTTTTTT. This translates into CASSPILTGNTGELFF.

CDR3 DNA: TGCAGCCCATCGACAGGTAGCGACAATGAGCAGTTCTTC. Its translation is CSPSTGSDNEQFF. This sequence joins TRBV29-1 and TRBJ2-1; TRBD1 is a possible D gene (6 bases). This CDR3 contains 13 residues. The V end lost 8 bases, the J end lost 5 bases, and 16 bases lay between the germline ends. In germline, CDR1 is SQVTM, CDR2 ANQGSEA.

This chain connects TRBV2 to TRBJ1-3; no definite D call. V dropped 9 bases and J dropped 4 bases, with 22 bases sitting between them. The germline CDR1 and CDR2 sequences are SNHLY and FYNNEI. This CDR3 has 16 residues. As DNA, the CDR3 is TGTGCCAGTACGAGGGCCCGGGCCGCGGGAGGAAACACCATATATTTT. This codes for CASTRARAAGGNTIYF. The complete variable domain, with remaining parts taken from reference TRBV2 and TRBJ1-3, reads EPEVTQTPSHQVTQMGQEVILRCVPISNHLYFYWYRQILGQKVEFLVSFYNNEISEKSEIFDDQFSVERPDGSNFTLKIRSTKLEDSAMYFCASTRARAAGGNTIYFGEGSWLTVV.

The chain has TRBV7-2 and TRBJ2-7, with D maybe TRBD1 (6 bases). The V and J ends lost 4 bases and 1 base respectively, with 8 bases between them. The CDR3 totals 13 residues. CDR1 SGHTA and CDR2 FQGNSA come from the germline V gene. CDR3 nucleotide sequence: TGTGCCAGCAGCTGGGACATGTCCTACGAGCAGTACTTC. As protein: CASSWDMSYEQYF.

The chain recombines TRBV7-2 with TRBJ2-7, with 7 positions matching TRBD2. The germline CDR1 and CDR2 sequences are SGHTA and FQGNSA. V dropped 2 bases and J dropped 2; count of bases not matched to a gene: 3. CDR3 length: 14 residues. The CDR3 region has the DNA TGTGCCAGCAGCTTATTGCGGGGGACCTACGAGCAGTACTTC. Its translation is CASSLLRGTYEQYF.

The chain couples TRBV7-3 to TRBJ1-1; 7 positions match TRBD1. J lost 2 bases, V lost 5 bases, and 5 bases had no gene match. CDR1 SGHTA and CDR2 FQGTGA come from the germline V gene. The CDR3 is made up of 14 amino acids. CDR3 DNA: TGTGCCAGCAGCGTGGCAGGGGGAAACACTGAAGCTTTCTTT. Its translation: CASSVAGGNTEAFF. The full variable domain, with the rest looked up from reference TRBV7-3 and TRBJ1-1, is GAGVSQTPSNKVTEKGKYVELRCDPISGHTALYWYRQSLGQGPEFLIYFQGTGAADDSGLPNDRFFAVRPEGSVSTLKIQRTERGDSAVYLCASSVAGGNTEAFFGQGTRLTVV.

The rearrangement uses TRBV2 and TRBJ2-3; D is unclear. CDR1 and CDR2 from the germline V gene are SNHLY and FYNNEI. V lost 3 bases and J 3 bases, leaving 10 bases between the germline ends. This CDR3 comprises 14 residues. The CDR3 here is CASSEKTETDTQYF. In nucleotides, the CDR3 is TGTGCCAGCAGTGAGAAAACAGAGACAGATACGCAGTATTTT.

The chain employs TRBV19 and TRBJ1-1; 11 bases align to TRBD1. The CDR3 covers 15 residues. The V segment lost 5 bases and the J segment 4 bases; nucleotides outside the gene matches: 6. CDR1 and CDR2 from the germline V gene are LNHDA and SQIVND (reference sequence). CDR3 nucleotide sequence: TGTGCCAGTAGTCTACGGGACAGGGGGGCCACTGAAGCTTTCTTT. Protein: CASSLRDRGATEAFF. The whole variable domain, filled in from reference TRBV19 and TRBJ1-1, reads DGGITQSPKYLFRKEGQNVTLSCEQNLNHDAMYWYRQDPGQGLRLIYYSQIVNDFQKGDIAEGYSVSREKKESFPLTVTSAQKNPTAFYLCASSLRDRGATEAFFGQGTRLTVV.

At least ten counts were recorded for this clone. This sample also contains other DNA sequences that code for the same CDR3. The V gene is TRBV5-1, the J gene TRBJ2-5, with 7 nucleotides matching TRBD1. Germline CDR1 reads SGHRS; CDR2 reads YFSETQ. The CDR3 covers 14 residues. The J segment lost 5 bases and the V segment lost 0 bases, leaving 4 bases of the junction unmatched. As DNA, the CDR3 is TGCGCCAGCAGCTTGGGGTCCAGGGGGGAGACCCAGTACTTC. This encodes CASSLGSRGETQYF.

The chain carries TRBV6-1 and TRBJ2-7; D unresolved. From germline, CDR1 is MNHNS and CDR2 SASEGT. Trimming pared 4 bases from V and 5 bases from J, leaving 12 bases between. The CDR3 is 13 residues long. CDR3: CASSVAPKNEQYF. CDR3 sequence (DNA): TGTGCCAGCAGTGTAGCCCCGAAGAACGAGCAGTACTTC.

The rearrangement links TRBV7-3 to TRBJ2-1; 9 bases line up with TRBD2. CDR1 SGHTA and CDR2 FQGTGA come from the germline V gene. The CDR3 consists of 16 residues. The V segment lost 5 bases and the J segment 4 bases; nucleotides outside the gene matches: 9. The CDR3 protein is CASSLRASGVYNEQFF. DNA of the CDR3: TGTGCCAGCAGCCTTAGAGCTAGCGGGGTTTACAATGAGCAGTTCTTC. Full variable domain (remainder filled in from reference TRBV7-3 and TRBJ2-1): GAGVSQTPSNKVTEKGKYVELRCDPISGHTALYWYRQSLGQGPEFLIYFQGTGAADDSGLPNDRFFAVRPEGSVSTLKIQRTERGDSAVYLCASSLRASGVYNEQFFGPGTRLTVL.

The V and J genes are TRBV10-3 and TRBJ1-5; 7 bases line up with TRBD1. The CDR3 length is 14 residues. The J segment lost 3 bases and the V segment lost 10 bases, leaving 9 bases of the junction unmatched. CDR1 and CDR2 (germline): ENHRY, SYGVKD. The DNA for the CDR3 is TGTGCCACCACCCGGGACAGCCTCAATCAGCCCCAGCATTTT. Residues: CATTRDSLNQPQHF.

This clone has a handful of counts. The same CDR3 also results from other DNA sequences found in this sample. The rearrangement uses TRBV7-9 and TRBJ2-7, with D unresolved. The CDR3 consists of 12 residues. Germline V gene sequence: CDR1 SEHNR, CDR2 FQNEAQ (reference sequence). V dropped 3 bases and J dropped 4 bases, with 7 bases sitting between them. The CDR3 DNA sequence: TGTGCCAGCAGCTTCGGGCTTTACGAGCAGTACTTC. Protein: CASSFGLYEQYF.

The chain employs TRBV18 and TRBJ2-1, with TRBD2 identical over 7 bases. Germline V gives CDR1 KGHSH, CDR2 LQKENI. Trimming at V came to 0 bases and at J to 6 bases, leaving 5 bases not matched to a gene. The CDR3 contains 15 residues. The DNA for the CDR3 is TGTGCCAGCTCACCACCGATGGCTAGCGGCAATGAGCAGTTCTTC. Protein product: CASSPPMASGNEQFF.

The chain joins TRBV9 to TRBJ2-3, with 7 bases that match TRBD1. The germline V gene encodes CDR1 SGDLS and CDR2 YYNGEE. The CDR3 covers 16 residues. V was clipped by 3 bases and J by 3 bases; unmatched bases: 10. This CDR3 is CASSEGQQLLTDTQYF. The CDR3 nucleotides read TGTGCCAGCAGCGAGGGACAGCAGCTTCTTACAGATACGCAGTATTTT.